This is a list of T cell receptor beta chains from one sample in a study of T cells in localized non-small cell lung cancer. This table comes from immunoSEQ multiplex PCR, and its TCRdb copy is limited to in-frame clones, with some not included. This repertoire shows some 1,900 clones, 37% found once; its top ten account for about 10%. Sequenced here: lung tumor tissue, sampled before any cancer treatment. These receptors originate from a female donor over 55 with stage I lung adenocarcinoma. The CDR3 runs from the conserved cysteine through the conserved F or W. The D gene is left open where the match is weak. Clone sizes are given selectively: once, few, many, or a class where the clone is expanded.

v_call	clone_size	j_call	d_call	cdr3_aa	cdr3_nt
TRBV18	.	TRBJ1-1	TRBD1	CASSRQGVDTEAFF	TGTGCCAGCTCAAGACAGGGGGTGGACACTGAAGCTTTCTTT
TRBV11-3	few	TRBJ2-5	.	CASSTRGAQETQYF	TGTGCCAGCAGCACCCGGGGGGCCCAAGAGACCCAGTACTTC
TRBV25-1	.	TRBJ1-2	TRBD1	CASSDPLGGQGVNYGYTF	TGTGCCAGCAGTGATCCCCTGGGCGGACAGGGAGTCAACTATGGCTACACCTTC
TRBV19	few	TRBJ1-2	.	CASSPGNYGYTF	TGTGCCAGTAGTCCAGGGAACTATGGCTACACCTTC
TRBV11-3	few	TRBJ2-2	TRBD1	CASSLSGTGLTGELFF	TGTGCCAGCAGCTTGTCCGGGACAGGGTTAACCGGGGAGCTGTTTTTT
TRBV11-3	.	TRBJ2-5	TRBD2	CASSPRLAGYQETQYF	TGTGCCAGCAGCCCTAGACTAGCGGGGTACCAAGAGACCCAGTACTTC
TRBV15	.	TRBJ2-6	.	CATSSIRVSGANVLTF	TGTGCCACCAGCAGTATACGGGTTTCTGGGGCCAACGTCCTGACTTTC
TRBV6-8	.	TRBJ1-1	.	CASSYSGAAGAFF	TGTGCCAGCAGTTACTCAGGGGCGGCTGGAGCTTTCTTT
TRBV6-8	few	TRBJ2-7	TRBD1	CASSATGGNRYEQYF	TGTGCCAGCAGTGCCACAGGGGGCAATCGTTACGAGCAGTACTTC
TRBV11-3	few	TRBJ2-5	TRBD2	CASSQGLAGARQETQYF	TGTGCCAGCAGCCAAGGACTAGCGGGGGCCCGCCAAGAGACCCAGTACTTC
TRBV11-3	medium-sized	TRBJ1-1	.	CASSSRFQGSTEAFF	TGTGCCAGCAGCTCAAGGTTCCAGGGGAGTACTGAAGCTTTCTTT
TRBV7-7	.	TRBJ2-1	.	CASSLEDQLGEQFF	TGTGCCAGCAGCTTAGAGGACCAGCTAGGCGAGCAGTTCTTC
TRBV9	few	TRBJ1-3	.	CASRRQVDTIYF	TGTGCCAGCAGGCGACAGGTAGACACCATATATTTT
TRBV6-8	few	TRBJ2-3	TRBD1	CASSDSGQGTDTQYF	TGTGCCAGCAGTGACTCGGGACAGGGCACAGATACGCAGTATTTT
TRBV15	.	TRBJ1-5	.	CATSRAGTSFGPQHF	TGTGCCACCAGCAGAGCCGGGACAAGTTTTGGGCCCCAGCATTTT
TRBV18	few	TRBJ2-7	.	CASSPSERREQYF	TGTGCCAGCTCACCATCGGAAAGGCGCGAGCAGTACTTC
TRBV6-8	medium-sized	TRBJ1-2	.	CASRSKSWGGYTF	TGTGCCAGCAGATCCAAAAGCTGGGGTGGCTACACCTTC
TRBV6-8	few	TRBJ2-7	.	CASSTGVPGAYEQYF	TGTGCCAGCAGCACAGGGGTCCCGGGAGCCTACGAGCAGTACTTC
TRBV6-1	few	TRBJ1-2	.	CASSEEPTGLRGYTF	TGTGCCAGCAGTGAAGAACCGACGGGGCTGAGAGGCTACACCTTC
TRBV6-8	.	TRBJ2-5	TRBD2	CASSSGTSGAKTQYF	TGTGCCAGCAGTTCCGGGACTAGCGGGGCTAAGACCCAGTACTTC
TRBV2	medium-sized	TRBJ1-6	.	CASSRQSGDSPLHF	TGTGCCAGCTCACGCCAGTCCGGAGATTCACCCCTCCACTTT
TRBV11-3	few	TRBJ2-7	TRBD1	CASSLRVGDRGFPYEQYF	TGTGCCAGCAGCTTAAGGGTGGGGGACAGGGGCTTTCCCTACGAGCAGTACTTC
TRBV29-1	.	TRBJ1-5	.	CSVADSLNQPQHF	TGCAGCGTGGCTGACAGCCTTAATCAGCCCCAGCATTTT
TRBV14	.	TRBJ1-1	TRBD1	CASSPQGGNTEAFF	TGTGCCAGCAGCCCCCAGGGGGGGAACACTGAAGCTTTCTTT
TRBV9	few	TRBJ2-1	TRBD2	CASSTRLAPDTPPTQFF	TGTGCCAGCAGCACTCGACTAGCGCCTGATACCCCACCTACGCAGTTCTTC
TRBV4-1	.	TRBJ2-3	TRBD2	CASSSRERGRTDTQYF	TGCGCCAGCAGCTCGCGGGAGCGGGGGCGGACAGATACGCAGTATTTT
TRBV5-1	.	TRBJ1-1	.	CASSLEWGPNTEAFF	TGCGCCAGCAGCTTGGAGTGGGGACCGAACACTGAAGCTTTCTTT
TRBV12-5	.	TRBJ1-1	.	CASGGPGNEAFF	TGTGCTAGTGGGGGGCCGGGCAATGAAGCTTTCTTT